A single sample gave rise to the 16 T cell receptor beta chains below, sequenced in a study of tissue T cells after allogeneic stem cell transplantation. Method: immunoSEQ multiplex PCR; TCRdb's copy keeps in-frame clones and lacks some. The table records roughly 42,000 clones, over 85% of them present only once. Sequenced here: blood, sampled before transplantation. The source is a woman aged 40-70 years who later had graft-versus-host disease after an allogeneic stem cell transplant.

The gene calls are TRBV11-3 and TRBJ2-1; TRBD2 matches at 10 bases. The CDR3 loop spans 16 amino acids. V lost 0 bases and J lost 8; bases outside the gene matches: 7. Germline values: CDR1 SGHNT, CDR2 YENEEA. CDR3 sequence reads: CASSLDGASGSHEQFF. The CDR3 DNA reads as TGTGCCAGCAGCTTAGATGGGGCTAGCGGGAGCCATGAGCAGTTCTTC.

V is TRBV6-5 and J is TRBJ2-1; 14 bases are a match to TRBD2. Losses at the gene ends were 6 bases for V and 7 bases for J; bases not matched to a gene: 5. CDR3 length: 15 amino acids. CDR1 and CDR2 (germline): MNHEY, SVGAGI. The DNA for the CDR3 is TGTGCCAGCAGCTCCGGGACTAGCGGGAGAAATGAGCAGTTCTTC. It specifies CASSSGTSGRNEQFF.

The V and J genes are TRBV7-3 and TRBJ2-1; TRBD2 aligns across 13 bases. CDR1 SGHTA and CDR2 FQGTGA come from the germline V gene. Trimming took 5 bases from V and 0 from J; bases not matched to a gene: 10. CDR3 length: 19 amino acids. The CDR3 DNA follows: TGTGCCAGCAGCCGGTCGGGACTAGCGGGGTCGAGCTCCTACAATGAGCAGTTCTTC. Protein sequence: CASSRSGLAGSSSYNEQFF.

The chain combines TRBV28 with TRBJ2-5, with D possibly TRBD1 on 6 matching bases. With 4 bases removed from V and 7 bases from J, the gap between germline ends came to 13 bases. The germline CDR1 and CDR2 sequences are MDHEN and SYDVKM. The CDR3 length is 13 residues. DNA for the CDR3: TGTGCCAGCAGTTCCGGACAGTCCTGGACCCAGTACTTC. Its protein product is CASSSGQSWTQYF. Full variable domain (rest looked up from reference TRBV28 and TRBJ2-5): DVKVTQSSRYLVKRTGEKVFLECVQDMDHENMFWYRQDPGLGLRLIYFSYDVKMKEKGDIPEGYSVSREKKERFSLILESASTNQTSMYLCASSSGQSWTQYFGPGTRLLVL.

The chain links TRBV6-6 to TRBJ2-7; the D is unclear. The V gene's germline CDR1 is MNHNY and CDR2 SVGAGI (reference sequence). V was clipped by 6 bases and J by 4 bases, with 7 bases between them. This CDR3 has 11 residues. As DNA, the CDR3 is TGTGCCAGCAGAATAGATTACGAGCAGTACTTC. Translating it yields CASRIDYEQYF.

This chain uses TRBV16 with TRBJ1-6; TRBD1 aligns across 9 bases. V lost 4 bases and J lost 10; bases outside the gene matches: 11. Germline V gene data show CDR1 as KGHSY and CDR2 as FQNENV. The CDR3 sequence is 16 residues long. The CDR3 region is CASSPSRPGQGSPLHF. The CDR3 nucleotides are TGTGCCAGCAGCCCCTCCCGGCCGGGACAGGGATCACCCCTCCACTTT.

This sequence joins TRBV6-1 and TRBJ2-2, with TRBD2 as a possible D gene (5 bases). Trimming pared 5 bases from V and 7 bases from J, leaving 14 bases between. There are 14 residues in the CDR3. Germline assignment: CDR1 MNHNS and CDR2 SASEGT. CDR3 loop: CASSTTSQVGELFF. The CDR3 coding sequence is TGTGCCAGCAGTACCACTAGTCAGGTCGGGGAGCTGTTTTTT.

The chain joins TRBV28 to TRBJ2-1; a possible D gene is TRBD2 (6 bases). This CDR3 has 17 amino acids. V shed 3 bases and J shed 2 bases, with 17 bases lying between them. Per the germline V gene, CDR1 is MDHEN and CDR2 is SYDVKM. CDR3 sequence: CASSFYIASVAYNEQFF. CDR3 coding DNA: TGTGCCAGCAGTTTCTACATCGCTAGCGTGGCCTACAATGAGCAGTTCTTC.

The chain joins TRBV30 to TRBJ1-2; D remains unclear. CDR1 is GTSNPN, CDR2 SVGIG, per germline (reference sequence). The CDR3 sequence is 13 residues long. V was cut by 2 bases and J by 7 bases, with 14 bases left in between. The CDR3 DNA reads as TGTGCCTGGAGTAGTTCCCCGGGCGGTGGCTACACCTTC. Translated, it gives CAWSSSPGGGYTF.

The rearrangement joins TRBV5-5 to TRBJ2-7, with 11 bases that match TRBD2. Germline CDR1 is SGHKS and CDR2 is YYEKEE (reference sequence). V was clipped by 1 base and J by 6 bases; unmatched bases: 6. CDR3 length: 15 amino acids. CDR3 amino acids: CASSLRLAGGPEQYF. The CDR3 bases are TGTGCCAGCAGCTTGAGGCTAGCGGGAGGCCCCGAGCAGTACTTC.

This chain links TRBV18 with TRBJ2-5, with unresolved D. In germline, CDR1 is KGHSH, CDR2 LQKENI. The length of the CDR3 is 11 residues. V shed 3 bases and J shed 4 bases, with 3 bases lying between them. The CDR3 DNA is TGTGCCAGCTCACCGGGAGAGACCCAGTACTTC. The encoded protein is CASSPGETQYF.

The chain couples TRBV29-1 to TRBJ1-1, with 11 positions matching TRBD1. The CDR3 loop spans 11 amino acids. V lost 7 bases and J lost 13; bases outside the gene matches: 8. Germline-derived CDR1 and CDR2 are SQVTM and ANQGSEA. CDR3 residues: CSAGQGAQGFF. As DNA, the CDR3 is TGCAGCGCCGGACAGGGGGCGCAGGGTTTCTTT. Supplemented by reference TRBV29-1 and TRBJ1-1, the full variable domain reads SAVISQKPSRDICQRGTSLTIQCQVDSQVTMMFWYRQQPGQSLTLIATANQGSEATYESGFVIDKFPISRPNLTFSTLTVSNMSPEDSSIYLCSAGQGAQGFFGQGTRLTVV.

V usage is TRBV4-3 and J usage is TRBJ2-7; TRBD2 might be the D (7 bases). Trimming took off 0 bases at V and 6 bases at J, with 15 bases between the two ends. The CDR3 is 15 residues long. Per germline, CDR1 LGHNA and CDR2 YSLEER. The CDR3 protein is CASSQEQGGVFEQYF. The CDR3 DNA reads as TGCGCCAGCAGCCAAGAACAGGGAGGGGTTTTCGAGCAGTACTTC.

The CDR3 bases are TGTGCCACCAGCACCGGGACGGCGAAAGAGACCCAGTACTTC. This sequence encodes CATSTGTAKETQYF. V gene TRBV15 combines with J gene TRBJ2-5; D possibly matches TRBD1 or TRBD2 (5 bases each). Germline values: CDR1 LNHNV, CDR2 YYDKDF (reference sequence). V shed 4 bases and J shed 3 bases, with 12 bases lying between them. There are 14 residues in the CDR3.

This clone showed up just once. The chain couples TRBV21-1 to TRBJ2-7; TRBD2, the D gene given by the table, was not confirmed from the DNA. TRBV21-1 is termed a pseudogene. The CDR3 runs to 16 residues. The CDR3 DNA is TGTGCCAGCAGCAAAATGATGAGCGGACCTCCTTACGAGCAGTACTTC. Its protein product is CASSKMMSGPPYEQYF.

This chain uses TRBV5-4 with TRBJ1-1; D gene uncertain. Trimming left V 4 bases short and J 2 bases short, with 15 bases between. This CDR3 has 15 amino acids. The germline V gene has CDR1 SGHNT and CDR2 YYREEE (reference sequence). In DNA, the CDR3 is TGTGCCAGCAGCCCGGGCTTGGTCGCTAACACTGAAGCTTTCTTT. It codes for CASSPGLVANTEAFF.